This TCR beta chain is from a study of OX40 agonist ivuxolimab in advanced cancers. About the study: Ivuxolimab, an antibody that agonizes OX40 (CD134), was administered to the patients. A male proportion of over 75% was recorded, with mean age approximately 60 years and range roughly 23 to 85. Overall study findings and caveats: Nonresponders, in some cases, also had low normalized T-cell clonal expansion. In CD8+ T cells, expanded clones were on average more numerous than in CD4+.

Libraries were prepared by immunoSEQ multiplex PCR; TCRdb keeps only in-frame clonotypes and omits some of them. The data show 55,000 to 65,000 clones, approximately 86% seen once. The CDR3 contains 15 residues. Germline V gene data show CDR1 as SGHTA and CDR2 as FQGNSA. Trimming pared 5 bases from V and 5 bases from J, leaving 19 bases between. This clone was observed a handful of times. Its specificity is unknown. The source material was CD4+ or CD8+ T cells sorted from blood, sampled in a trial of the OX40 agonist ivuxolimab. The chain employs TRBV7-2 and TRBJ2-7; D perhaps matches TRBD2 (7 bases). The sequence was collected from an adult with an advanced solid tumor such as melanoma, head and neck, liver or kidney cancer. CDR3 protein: CASSLPRGGLNEQYF. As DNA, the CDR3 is TGTGCCAGCAGCCTACCAAGGGGGGGGCTCAACGAGCAGTACTTC.